This T cell receptor (beta chain) was identified in a study of T cell repertoires in cytomegalovirus infection. Turning to this clonotype: Its antigen remains unknown.

TCRdb re-analysed the reads in MiXCR, keeping a single row per CDR3 protein. Among 750,000 to 950,000 distinct CDR3 sequences listed, about 27% were seen once. The CDR3 extends over 12 amino acids. The germline CDR1 and CDR2 sequences are DFQATT and SNEGSKA (reference sequence). The V end was cut by 1 base, the J end by 6 bases, with 7 bases between. The clonotype comes from a human donor in good health (CMV status not recorded). Some clones in this sample may be carry-over from other donors' samples. J is TRBJ2-1 and V is TRBV20-1; D is perhaps TRBD2 (6 bases). Sequenced here: cultured CD8+ T cells from PBMCs, sampled from culture after CMV antigen stimulation. CDR3 in amino acids: CSARVGGNEQFF. CDR3 DNA sequence: TGCAGTGCTAGAGTGGGGGGCAATGAGCAGTTCTTC.